These 28 T cell receptor beta chains originate from one sample sequenced in a study of long-term antiretroviral therapy in people with HIV. At the survey level, the v3.0 immunoSEQ assay was run. Assay: immunoSEQ multiplex PCR; the TCRdb copy retains only in-frame clones and omits some. The sample carries some 29,000 clones, 85% to 95% recorded once. The material was unsorted PBMCs, obtained 6.2 years after starting antiretroviral therapy. All receptors come from a man aged 35 to 55 with HIV.

The V and J genes are TRBV6-6 and TRBJ2-7; TRBD2 matches 10 bases. Trimming cost V 8 bases and J 6 bases; bases outside gene matches: 7. The germline gives CDR1 MNHNY, CDR2 SVGAGI (reference sequence). This CDR3 comprises 13 residues. As DNA, the CDR3 is TGTGCCAGCGGTCTAGCGGGAGTTGCCGAGCAGTACTTC. Its translation is CASGLAGVAEQYF.

The chain links TRBV9 to TRBJ1-6, with D possibly being TRBD1 (5 bases). Trimming left V 1 base short and J 5 bases short, with 7 bases between. CDR1 is SGDLS and CDR2 is YYNGEE in the germline V gene. CDR3 length: 14 residues. The CDR3: CASSVQGHNSPLHF. The DNA for the CDR3 is TGTGCCAGCAGCGTACAGGGCCATAATTCACCCCTCCACTTT. Filled out from reference TRBV9 and TRBJ1-6, the complete variable domain reads DSGVTQTPKHLITATGQRVTLRCSPRSGDLSVYWYQQSLDQGLQFLIQYYNGEERAKGNILERFSAQQFPDLHSELNLSSLELGDSALYFCASSVQGHNSPLHFGNGTRLTVT.

Regarding this clone: The germline gene is not matched at one end of the junction; a read error may be the cause. This rearrangement joins TRBV5-8 to TRBJ1-1, with D possibly TRBD1 on 6 matching bases. CDR1 and CDR2 from the germline V gene are SGHTS and YDEGEE. The CDR3 totals 13 residues. CDR3 in DNA: TGTGCCAACAGCCTGACAGGGAACACTGAAGCTTTCTTT. This sequence encodes CANSLTGNTEAFF.

The chain uses TRBV27 and TRBJ1-5; possibly TRBD1 for D (6 bases). The V gene's germline CDR1 is MNHEY and CDR2 SMNVEV (reference sequence). The CDR3 sequence is 14 residues long. V was shortened by 3 bases and J by 5 bases, with 11 bases between the two germline ends. The CDR3 here is CASSFMGADQPQHF. CDR3 DNA sequence: TGTGCCAGCAGTTTTATGGGGGCAGATCAGCCCCAGCATTTT.

This rearrangement joins TRBV12-5 to TRBJ1-5; TRBD1 might be the D (5 bases). The CDR3 extends over 17 amino acids. The germline gives CDR1 LGHNT, CDR2 FRNRAP. V was pared by 3 bases and J by 0 bases, with 15 bases between. CDR3 coding DNA: TGTGCTAGTGGTTTCCCACCGGGAAGGGGTAGCAATCAGCCCCAGCATTTT. As protein: CASGFPPGRGSNQPQHF.

This rearrangement joins TRBV2 to TRBJ2-3; 9 bases fit TRBD1. The trim removed 5 bases at V and 5 bases at J, leaving 5 bases unmatched. The germline V gene encodes CDR1 SNHLY and CDR2 FYNNEI. This CDR3 region has 14 residues. The CDR3 loop is CASSPRTGEDTQYF. For the CDR3, the DNA is TGTGCCAGCAGTCCTAGGACAGGGGAAGATACGCAGTATTTT.

This chain joins TRBV29-1 and TRBJ1-2; D is undetermined. CDR1 and CDR2 (germline): SQVTM, ANQGSEA. V was shortened by 0 bases and J by 6 bases, with 8 bases between the two germline ends. CDR3 length: 12 amino acids. The CDR3 DNA reads as TGCAGCGTTGAAGATCAGAGGGATGGCTACACCTTC. This sequence encodes CSVEDQRDGYTF. The full variable domain, rest sourced from reference TRBV29-1 and TRBJ1-2, is SAVISQKPSRDICQRGTSLTIQCQVDSQVTMMFWYRQQPGQSLTLIATANQGSEATYESGFVIDKFPISRPNLTFSTLTVSNMSPEDSSIYLCSVEDQRDGYTFGSGTRLTVV.

The chain carries TRBV6-4 and TRBJ2-2, with 8 nucleotides matching TRBD2. V lost 4 bases and J lost 0; bases outside the gene matches: 4. The CDR3 spans 16 residues. Looked up from germline, CDR1 is MRHNA and CDR2 is SNTAGT. The DNA for the CDR3 is TGTGCCAGCAGTGGTATAGCGGGAACGAACACCGGGGAGCTGTTTTTT. Amino acids: CASSGIAGTNTGELFF.

This chain joins TRBV28 and TRBJ2-2; 9 bases line up with TRBD2. V was clipped by 6 bases and J by 1 base; unmatched bases: 6. Germline V gives CDR1 MDHEN, CDR2 SYDVKM. The CDR3 runs 16 residues. CDR3 sequence (DNA): TGTGCCAGCAGCCTCCAGACTAGCGGGAACACCGGGGAGCTGTTTTTT. Encoded protein: CASSLQTSGNTGELFF.

This clone was observed a single time. The chain employs TRBV11-2 and TRBJ1-1; D is perhaps TRBD1 (6 bases). Germline assignment: CDR1 SGHAT and CDR2 FQNNGV. The CDR3 runs 14 residues. V lost 6 bases, J lost 1 base, and 12 bases lay in between. CDR3 sequence: CASRPSRGNTEAFF. CDR3 sequence (DNA): TGTGCCAGCAGGCCCTCCAGGGGGAACACTGAAGCTTTCTTT.

Details on this clone: The junction departs from the called germline gene at one end, perhaps through a read error. This chain uses TRBV7-2 with TRBJ2-2; 12 nucleotides line up with TRBD1. Germline V lookup: CDR1 SGHTA, CDR2 FQGNSA. The CDR3 runs 15 residues. The CDR3 DNA is TGTGCCAGCAACTTAGGGACAGGGGGCCCCGGGGAGCTGTTTTTT. Its translation: CASNLGTGGPGELFF.

V usage is TRBV19 and J usage is TRBJ2-1; TRBD2 is a possible D gene (6 bases). This CDR3 has 15 amino acids. Germline CDR1 LNHDA, CDR2 SQIVND (reference sequence). V was clipped by 3 bases and J by 9 bases, with 18 bases between them. CDR3 region: CASSIGGRVQGEQFF. CDR3 coding DNA: TGTGCCAGTAGTATCGGGGGTAGGGTTCAGGGTGAGCAGTTCTTC.

CDR3 nucleotides: TGTGCCAGCAGGGACAGGGGGGGTTCCGGTGAAAAACTGTTTTTT. Translation gives CASRDRGGSGEKLFF. The V gene is TRBV6-1, the J gene TRBJ1-4, with TRBD1 matching over 10 bases. V dropped 6 bases and J dropped 7; count of bases not matched to a gene: 8. CDR1 is MNHNS and CDR2 is SASEGT in the germline V gene. There are 15 residues in the CDR3.

J is TRBJ2-6 and V is TRBV19, with no clear D. This CDR3 spans 16 amino acids. In germline, CDR1 is LNHDA, CDR2 SQIVND (reference sequence). Trimming removed 3 bases from V and 1 base from J, with 10 bases in between. This CDR3 is CASSIALTSGANVLTF. As DNA, the CDR3 is TGTGCCAGTAGTATTGCCCTGACATCTGGGGCCAACGTCCTGACTTTC.

The rearrangement joins TRBV9 to TRBJ2-2, with TRBD1 identical over 8 bases. The CDR3 runs to 15 residues. V was pared by 6 bases and J by 8 bases, with 12 bases of the junction left unmatched. Germline V gene data show CDR1 as SGDLS and CDR2 as YYNGEE. For the CDR3, the DNA is TGTGCCAGCACCGGCGGGACAGGCGTAGGGGGGGAGCTGTTTTTT. Its protein product is CASTGGTGVGGELFF.

The genes are TRBV29-1 and TRBJ1-5; D is undetermined. CDR1 and CDR2 (germline): SQVTM, ANQGSEA. V lost 3 bases to trimming and J lost 0 bases, with 21 bases between them. This CDR3 is built from 18 residues. CDR3 sequence: CSVDGIPRTAYSNQPQHF. The CDR3 nucleotides read TGCAGCGTTGATGGTATTCCCCGAACAGCTTATAGCAATCAGCCCCAGCATTTT.

J is TRBJ2-5 and V is TRBV2; D not resolved. V gave up 0 bases and J gave up 0 bases, with 2 bases separating them. CDR3 size: 13 residues. Germline V gene lookup returns CDR1 SNHLY and CDR2 FYNNEI. CDR3 DNA sequence: TGTGCCAGCAGTGAAGCGAACCAAGAGACCCAGTACTTC. Residues: CASSEANQETQYF.

With regard to this clone: At one boundary the junction diverges from the germline segment, which might be a read error. The chain combines TRBV7-7 with TRBJ2-2; D uncertain. Germline CDR1 and CDR2: SSHAT and FNYEAQ (reference sequence). This CDR3 has 14 amino acids. This CDR3 reads CASSFSGNTGELFF. CDR3 in DNA: TGTGCTAGCAGCTTTTCAGGGAACACCGGGGAGCTGTTTTTT.

This chain connects TRBV19 to TRBJ1-2, with 7 bases identical to TRBD1. Trimming took 8 bases from V and 4 from J; bases not matched to a gene: 10. From germline, CDR1 is LNHDA and CDR2 SQIVND (reference sequence). This CDR3 is 14 amino acids long. CDR3 in amino acids: CASHSLGQSYGYTF. The CDR3 DNA sequence: TGTGCCAGTCATAGTTTGGGACAGTCCTATGGCTACACCTTC.

The V gene is TRBV10-3, the J gene TRBJ2-7; tentative D call: TRBD2 (6 bases). V was shortened by 0 bases and J by 0 bases, with 9 bases between the two germline ends. Germline-derived CDR1 and CDR2 are ENHRY and SYGVKD. CDR3 length: 15 residues. CDR3 residues: CAISESWGDSYEQYF. The CDR3 bases are TGTGCCATCAGTGAGTCATGGGGGGACTCCTACGAGCAGTACTTC.

The chain has TRBV27 and TRBJ2-2; TRBD2 matches at 8 bases. V dropped 4 bases and J dropped 7; count of bases not matched to a gene: 8. This CDR3 is 15 amino acids long. Germline CDR1 is MNHEY and CDR2 is SMNVEV (reference sequence). The CDR3: CASSSGTRTGGELFF. In DNA form, the CDR3 reads TGTGCCAGCAGTTCCGGGACTAGGACGGGCGGGGAGCTGTTTTTT.

J is TRBJ2-3 and V is TRBV7-3; D unresolved. V dropped 6 bases and J dropped 2 bases, with 9 bases sitting between them. This CDR3 is built from 13 residues. CDR1 SGHTA and CDR2 FQGTGA come from the germline V gene. The CDR3 region has the DNA TGTGCCAGCAGAGGTCCGGACACAGATACGCAGTATTTT. It codes for CASRGPDTDTQYF.

A remark on this clone: Distinct nucleotide sequences in the sample also encode this CDR3. The V call is TRBV11-1, the J call TRBJ2-7; the match to TRBD2 covers 9 bases. Germline CDR1 SGHAT, CDR2 FQDESV (reference sequence). CDR3 length: 15 residues. V lost 3 bases, J lost 1 base, and 4 bases stayed unmatched. In DNA, the CDR3 is TGTGCCAGCAGCTTTAGCGGGGGCCCATCCTACGAGCAGTACTTC. Amino acid sequence: CASSFSGGPSYEQYF. Together with reference TRBV11-1 and TRBJ2-7, the CDR3 gives the full variable domain: EAEVAQSPRYKITEKSQAVAFWCDPISGHATLYWYRQILGQGPELLVQFQDESVVDDSQLPKDRFSAERLKGVDSTLKIQPAELGDSAMYLCASSFSGGPSYEQYFGPGTRLTVT.

The CDR3 DNA follows: TGTGCCAGCAGTAGGGGGACAACCGACAATGAGCAGTTCTTC. It encodes CASSRGTTDNEQFF. V gene TRBV27 combines with J gene TRBJ2-1, with a tentative D call TRBD1 (6 bases). The CDR3 spans 14 residues. CDR1 and CDR2 from the germline V gene are MNHEY and SMNVEV (reference sequence). V was clipped by 5 bases and J by 5 bases, with 13 bases between them.

The rearrangement links TRBV7-2 to TRBJ2-2; D gene ambiguous. Germline V gene sequence: CDR1 SGHTA, CDR2 FQGNSA. The V gene lost 2 bases and the J gene lost 5 bases, with 6 bases spanning the gap. This CDR3 is built from 13 residues. The CDR3 here is CASSLIVTGELFF. Written as DNA, the CDR3 is TGTGCCAGCAGCTTAATAGTTACCGGGGAGCTGTTTTTT.

J is TRBJ1-2 and V is TRBV29-1; weak D call: TRBD1 (5 bases). This CDR3 region has 14 residues. CDR1 is SQVTM and CDR2 is ANQGSEA in the germline V gene. V lost 4 bases to trimming and J lost 6 bases, with 18 bases between them. CDR3 nucleotide sequence: TGCAGCGTTGTAGGGCAGGGCGAGGGAAATGGCTACACCTTC. Protein: CSVVGQGEGNGYTF. Variable domain in full (rest from reference TRBV29-1 and TRBJ1-2): SAVISQKPSRDICQRGTSLTIQCQVDSQVTMMFWYRQQPGQSLTLIATANQGSEATYESGFVIDKFPISRPNLTFSTLTVSNMSPEDSSIYLCSVVGQGEGNGYTFGSGTRLTVV.

The CDR3 DNA reads TGCGCCAGCAGCTTGGACCGGGGTTACAATGAGCAGTTCTTC. This codes for CASSLDRGYNEQFF. The rearrangement links TRBV5-1 to TRBJ2-1; tentatively, D is TRBD2 (5 bases). Germline assignment: CDR1 SGHRS and CDR2 YFSETQ. V was trimmed by 0 bases and J by 4 bases, leaving 8 bases between them. The CDR3 runs to 14 residues.

This chain connects TRBV4-3 to TRBJ2-7; maybe TRBD1 (5 bases). Germline CDR1 and CDR2: LGHNA and YSLEER. This CDR3 has 16 amino acids. Trimming left V 0 bases short and J 7 bases short, with 19 bases between. The CDR3 region is CASSQDTAGQGWEQYF. The CDR3 DNA reads TGCGCCAGCAGCCAAGATACCGCAGGCCAGGGTTGGGAGCAGTACTTC.